This TCR beta chain was recorded in a study of coeliac disease. Study-level background: The study queried TRBV7-2 bias without high-resolution HLA data.

The assay was immunoSEQ multiplex PCR, and TCRdb's table has in-frame clones only and misses some. Of roughly 800 clones in the sample, about 50% were seen once. V gave up 4 bases and J gave up 2 bases, with 13 bases separating them. From germline, CDR1 is MNHEY and CDR2 SVGAGI. This CDR3 has 15 amino acids. Broader study findings: Unbiased detection of gliadin-specific T cells was judged not feasible with this approach. Largely private TRB repertoires meant most sequences were sample-unique.

In regard to this clone: The antigen is undetermined.

The TCR comes from a woman between 50 and 59 years old without celiac disease. The sequenced sample was intraepithelial lymphocytes from the gut. The V gene is TRBV6-5, the J gene TRBJ2-3; TRBD1 might be the D (6 bases). The CDR3: CASSSGTSSTDTQYF. In DNA, the CDR3 is TGTGCCAGCAGTTCCGGGACATCTTCCACAGATACGCAGTATTTT.